This T cell receptor (beta chain) was captured in a study of blood T cell repertoires in COVID-19. Study-wide background: COVID-19 samples collected from the United States, Italy and Spain covered acute and convalescent phases. The cDNA or gDNA used as material had been derived from T cells, B-cell-depleted T cells, or PBMCs.

Two consecutive negative NP/OP PCR tests, clearance, or resolved symptoms defined Cohort 3 recovery. CDR1 and CDR2 from the germline V gene are KGHSH and LQKENI. The CDR3 has 15 amino acids. The V end was cut by 4 bases, the J end by 8 bases, with 17 bases between. Original handling: Estimation of nucleated cell counts relied on the amplification of reference gene primers. Sequenced by immunoSEQ multiplex PCR; TCRdb stores in-frame clones only, minus some. V, J and clone size reflect that table, while D and trimming were determined from the DNA. The sample has approximately 490,000 clones; approximately 86% are singletons.

The genes are TRBV18 and TRBJ1-4; possibly TRBD1 for D (5 bases). The clonotype originates from a young woman who had recovered from COVID-19. Specimen: PBMCs or T cells enriched from blood (not recorded which). CDR3 bases: TGTGCCAGCTCACTTCAACAGGCGATTCGGGAAAAACTGTTTTTT. Amino acids: CASSLQQAIREKLFF.